This T cell receptor beta chain came from a study of CD8 T cells in ankylosing spondylitis. Quantitative molecular-barcoded 5'-RACE generated the TCR beta libraries. TCRdb called the 5' RACE reads again in MiXCR, with one record for every CDR3 protein. Among roughly 490,000 distinct CDR3 sequences listed, approximately 5% were seen once. The V segment lost 8 bases and the J segment 8 bases; nucleotides outside the gene matches: 12. Germline V gene lookup returns CDR1 SGHDT and CDR2 YYEEEE. The CDR3 is 14 residues long. Comment on this clonotype: The antigen is not known. This may be a read error, as it is one base from a much larger clone.

Notes on the study in general: Those disease-linked clones were CD8+; they were also relatively rare in peripheral blood. Reports of some motif variants in reactive arthritis synovial fluid and blood predate this one. Apparently characteristic of ankylosing spondylitis blood was a TCR beta motif (eight highly homologous variants).

The clonotype originates from a male donor with ankylosing spondylitis. This chain joins TRBV5-6 and TRBJ2-4; TRBD1 agrees at 8 bases. The material sequenced was blood, either unsorted or a sorted T cell fraction (not recorded which). The DNA for the CDR3 is TGTGCCAGAGGTCGCGACAGGGGCGCGGACATTCAGTACTTC. Amino acid sequence: CARGRDRGADIQYF.